The next 26 T cell receptor beta chains were all read from a single sample in a study of blood T cell repertoires in COVID-19. Here immunoSEQ multiplex PCR was the method, and the copy in TCRdb shows in-frame clones only, minus some. The table has approximately 250,000 clones, approximately 86% seen once. Material: peripheral blood. These receptors were collected from a woman aged 55 to 70 with active or convalescent COVID-19.

The CDR3 DNA reads TGTGCCAGCAGCTTTGGACTAGCGGGAGGGAGCTCCTACGAGCAGTACTTC. Translating it yields CASSFGLAGGSSYEQYF. This sequence joins TRBV7-2 and TRBJ2-7, with TRBD2 identical over 15 bases. CDR1 and CDR2 from the germline V gene are SGHTA and FQGNSA. V lost 3 bases and J lost 0; bases outside the gene matches: 3. CDR3 length equals 17 residues.

The chain has TRBV24-1 and TRBJ2-1; D not certain. V lost 4 bases to trimming and J lost 6 bases, with 6 bases between them. Germline CDR1 reads KGHDR; CDR2 reads SFDVKD. The CDR3 extends over 12 amino acids. The CDR3 protein is CATSDQVNEQFF. Written as DNA, the CDR3 is TGTGCCACCAGTGACCAGGTCAATGAGCAGTTCTTC.

A note on this clone: This specimen includes other DNA sequences encoding the same CDR3. The genes are TRBV30 and TRBJ1-6, with 9 bases fitting TRBD1. CDR1 is GTSNPN, CDR2 SVGIG, per germline (reference sequence). After removal of 0 bases from V and 7 bases from J, the junction contained 1 base not matched to a gene. This CDR3 contains 14 residues. DNA of the CDR3: TGTGCCTGGAGTGTAGGGACAGGGAATTCACCCCTCCACTTT. Its protein product is CAWSVGTGNSPLHF.

The J gene is TRBJ2-3, the V gene TRBV19; 8 bases agree with TRBD1. V lost 8 bases to trimming and J lost 4 bases; unmatched junction nucleotides: 5. CDR1 LNHDA and CDR2 SQIVND come from the germline V gene (reference sequence). CDR3 length equals 13 residues. CDR3 amino acids: CASSQGASDTQYF. As DNA, the CDR3 is TGTGCCAGTTCGCAGGGGGCATCAGATACGCAGTATTTT.

The V and J genes are TRBV5-1 and TRBJ2-7; 7 bases line up with TRBD2. The trim removed 6 bases at V and 3 bases at J, leaving 6 bases unmatched. CDR3 length: 13 amino acids. Germline V gene lookup returns CDR1 SGHRS and CDR2 YFSETQ. Here the CDR3 DNA reads TGCGCCAGCAATAGGGAGGGCCTCTACGAGCAGTACTTC. This codes for CASNREGLYEQYF.

The chain couples TRBV6-2 or TRBV6-3 to TRBJ2-2; D uncertain. The CDR3 contains 13 residues. Per the germline V gene, CDR1 is MNHEY and CDR2 is SVGEGT. Trimming removed 4 bases at V and 2 bases at J, with 5 bases between. DNA for the CDR3: TGTGCCAGCAGTTCCCGTAACACCGGGGAGCTGTTTTTT. Protein product: CASSSRNTGELFF.

This clone was recorded once. The chain combines TRBV9 with TRBJ1-2, with 12 nucleotides matching TRBD1. Unmatched junction bases numbered 8, after V lost 4 bases and J lost 1 base. Germline V gene lookup returns CDR1 SGDLS and CDR2 YYNGEE. The CDR3 loop spans 17 amino acids. CDR3 bases: TGTGCCAGCAGCCAAGCTCGGGACAGGGGGCTTAACTATGGCTACACCTTC. It is translated as CASSQARDRGLNYGYTF.

The chain uses TRBV5-1 and TRBJ2-7; 10 bases fit TRBD1. Germline CDR1 SGHRS, CDR2 YFSETQ. This CDR3 is 15 amino acids long. V was pared by 4 bases and J by 0 bases, with 4 bases of the junction left unmatched. CDR3 in amino acids: CASSPRQGASYEQYF. CDR3 DNA sequence: TGCGCCAGCAGCCCGAGACAGGGGGCCTCCTACGAGCAGTACTTC. The variable domain in full, with the rest retrieved from reference TRBV5-1 and TRBJ2-7, is KAGVTQTPRYLIKTRGQQVTLSCSPISGHRSVSWYQQTPGQGLQFLFEYFSETQRNKGNFPGRFSGRQFSNSRSEMNVSTLELGDSALYLCASSPRQGASYEQYFGPGTRLTVT.

V and J are TRBV5-1 and TRBJ2-5; D is possibly TRBD1 (6 bases). V lost 0 bases and J lost 2, with 11 bases in between. This CDR3 is built from 15 residues. Germline-derived CDR1 and CDR2 are SGHRS and YFSETQ. CDR3 amino acids: CASSLVPGQQETQYF. The CDR3 region has the DNA TGCGCCAGCAGCTTGGTCCCGGGACAACAAGAGACCCAGTACTTC.

In this sample, this clone turned up a few times. The chain links TRBV11-3 to TRBJ2-7, with 7 bases fitting TRBD1. V lost 1 base and J lost 1; bases outside the gene matches: 1. CDR1 and CDR2 from the germline V gene are SGHNT and YENEEA. This CDR3 spans 14 amino acids. CDR3 loop: CASSLGDRSYEQYF. The CDR3 coding sequence is TGTGCCAGCAGCTTAGGGGACAGATCCTACGAGCAGTACTTC. The full variable domain, completed using reference TRBV11-3 and TRBJ2-7, is EAGVVQSPRYKIIEKKQPVAFWCNPISGHNTLYWYLQNLGQGPELLIRYENEEAVDDSQLPKDRFSAERLKGVDSTLKIQPAELGDSAVYLCASSLGDRSYEQYFGPGTRLTVT.

The chain uses TRBV6-5 and TRBJ2-1, with TRBD2 as a possible D gene (6 bases). CDR3 length equals 14 residues. Trimming cost V 11 bases and J 3 bases, with 17 bases left between them. Germline-derived CDR1 and CDR2 are MNHEY and SVGAGI. DNA of the CDR3: TGTGCCGGTGGCCCCCTGCGGGACTACAATGAGCAGTTCTTC. Translation: CAGGPLRDYNEQFF.

The chain has TRBV7-2 and TRBJ1-2, with D possibly TRBD1 on 6 matching bases. The CDR3 is made up of 16 amino acids. Trimming shortened V by 3 bases and J by 10 bases, and 24 bases separated the two germline ends. Germline V lookup: CDR1 SGHTA, CDR2 FQGNSA. The DNA for the CDR3 is TGTGCCAGCAGCTTTCTCTCGGGACAAAAAAAAAGGGACTACACCTTC. This translates into CASSFLSGQKKRDYTF.

The chain joins TRBV2 to TRBJ1-2, with TRBD1 as a possible D gene (5 bases). Looked up from germline, CDR1 is SNHLY and CDR2 is FYNNEI. This CDR3 has 14 residues. V shed 4 bases and J shed 8 bases, with 17 bases lying between them. The CDR3 is CASSVAREVGGYTF. As DNA, the CDR3 is TGTGCCAGCAGTGTAGCCAGGGAGGTAGGCGGCTACACCTTC.

The V and J genes are TRBV7-9 and TRBJ2-3; 8 positions agree with TRBD2. Per the germline V gene, CDR1 is SEHNR and CDR2 is FQNEAQ (reference sequence). V was clipped by 8 bases and J by 5 bases; unmatched bases: 15. The CDR3 is 16 amino acids. The CDR3 region has the DNA TGTGCCAGCTCCCAGGCGGGGGGCCTCAAGGTAGATACGCAGTATTTT. This encodes CASSQAGGLKVDTQYF.

V usage is TRBV18 and J usage is TRBJ1-1; the D gene is possibly TRBD1 (6 bases). This CDR3 comprises 17 residues. Germline CDR1 and CDR2: KGHSH and LQKENI. Between the trimmed V and J ends, which lost 2 bases and 4 bases, there was a span of 20 bases. The CDR3 protein is CASSPSGRGFKSTEAFF. CDR3 nucleotides: TGTGCCAGCTCACCATCGGGCAGGGGATTTAAAAGCACTGAAGCTTTCTTT. The whole variable domain, remainder taken from reference TRBV18 and TRBJ1-1, is NAGVMQNPRHLVRRRGQEARLRCSPMKGHSHVYWYRQLPEEGLKFMVYLQKENIIDESGMPKERFSAEFPKEGPSILRIQQVVRGDSAAYFCASSPSGRGFKSTEAFFGQGTRLTVV.

The V call is TRBV27, the J call TRBJ2-2, with D perhaps TRBD1 (6 bases). Germline loops: CDR1 MNHEY, CDR2 SMNVEV (reference sequence). CDR3 size: 16 residues. V was clipped by 1 base and J by 0 bases, with 9 bases between them. CDR3 loop: CASSLFRGPNTGELFF. DNA of the CDR3: TGTGCCAGCAGTTTATTCAGGGGCCCGAACACCGGGGAGCTGTTTTTT.

V is TRBV28 and J is TRBJ1-5; D not resolved. The CDR3 is made up of 12 amino acids. V lost 5 bases and J lost 9, with 11 bases in between. Germline V gene lookup returns CDR1 MDHEN and CDR2 SYDVKM. In DNA form, the CDR3 reads TGTGCCAGCAGTCCCTTGGGCCGGCCCCAGCATTTT. It codes for CASSPLGRPQHF.

V usage is TRBV30 and J usage is TRBJ2-5, with 7 bases fitting TRBD1. J lost 4 bases, V lost 2 bases, and 4 bases had no gene match. CDR3 length: 13 residues. Germline lookup yields CDR1 GTSNPN and CDR2 SVGIG (reference sequence). The CDR3 spells CAWSHTGAETQYF. DNA for the CDR3: TGTGCCTGGAGTCACACAGGGGCAGAGACCCAGTACTTC.

The V call is TRBV18, the J call TRBJ1-1, with TRBD1 matching 10 bases. The CDR3 loop spans 16 amino acids. Germline loops: CDR1 KGHSH, CDR2 LQKENI. The trim removed 0 bases at V and 3 bases at J, leaving 4 bases unmatched. CDR3 nucleotide sequence: TGTGCCAGCTCACCACCGACAGGGGGCAGAGACACTGAAGCTTTCTTT. The encoded protein is CASSPPTGGRDTEAFF.

This chain uses TRBV10-3 with TRBJ1-1, with D tentatively TRBD1 (6 bases). The CDR3 runs 12 residues. V dropped 5 bases and J dropped 9 bases, with 13 bases sitting between them. Germline values: CDR1 ENHRY, CDR2 SYGVKD. CDR3: CAISSVTGQAFF. CDR3 bases: TGTGCCATCAGTAGTGTGACAGGTCAAGCTTTCTTT.

The rearrangement links TRBV11-2 to TRBJ2-1; D may be TRBD2 (6 bases). There are 15 residues in the CDR3. Germline assignment: CDR1 SGHAT and CDR2 FQNNGV. V gave up 4 bases and J gave up 5 bases, with 15 bases separating them. As DNA, the CDR3 is TGTGCCAGCAGCTGGGGGGTGGGCCGCCACAATGAGCAGTTCTTC. As protein: CASSWGVGRHNEQFF.

The V call is TRBV4-1, the J call TRBJ2-7; tentatively, D is TRBD2 (5 bases). CDR1 and CDR2 from the germline V gene are MGHRA and YSYEKL. Trimming took 0 bases from V and 2 from J, leaving 11 bases between them. The CDR3 contains 15 residues. CDR3 loop: CASSQEFGETYEQYF. CDR3 in DNA: TGCGCCAGCAGCCAAGAATTTGGGGAGACCTACGAGCAGTACTTC.

The genes are TRBV19 and TRBJ1-3; D is perhaps TRBD1 (6 bases). V was shortened by 5 bases and J by 0 bases, with 8 bases between the two germline ends. This CDR3 is 14 amino acids long. The germline gives CDR1 LNHDA, CDR2 SQIVND (reference sequence). CDR3 DNA sequence: TGTGCCAGTAGTCGGGACAACTCTGGAAACACCATATATTTT. It is translated as CASSRDNSGNTIYF. The full variable domain, rest sourced from reference TRBV19 and TRBJ1-3, is DGGITQSPKYLFRKEGQNVTLSCEQNLNHDAMYWYRQDPGQGLRLIYYSQIVNDFQKGDIAEGYSVSREKKESFPLTVTSAQKNPTAFYLCASSRDNSGNTIYFGEGSWLTVV.

The chain employs TRBV2 and TRBJ1-2; TRBD1 is a possible D gene (5 bases). The CDR3 length is 13 residues. V was clipped by 5 bases and J by 2 bases, with 9 bases between them. Germline lookup yields CDR1 SNHLY and CDR2 FYNNEI. This chain's CDR3 is CASSITGNYGYTF. CDR3 bases: TGTGCCAGCAGTATCACAGGAAACTATGGCTACACCTTC.

This clone was seen only once. CDR3 in DNA: TGTGCCAGCAGTTTGAAGGGGTATAATTCACCCCTCCACTTT. It codes for CASSLKGYNSPLHF. The chain carries TRBV28 and TRBJ1-6, with D possibly matching TRBD1 (5 bases). The CDR3 is 14 amino acids. Germline V gives CDR1 MDHEN, CDR2 SYDVKM. Trimming stripped 3 bases from V and 4 bases from J, with 7 bases between.

V and J are TRBV7-6 and TRBJ2-1, with no clear D. Trimming stripped 5 bases from V and 8 bases from J, with 10 bases between. The CDR3 sequence is 12 residues long. CDR1 SGHVS and CDR2 FNYEAQ come from the germline V gene. The CDR3 spells CASSLVSDEQFF. CDR3 nucleotide sequence: TGTGCCAGCAGCCTTGTGAGTGATGAGCAGTTCTTC.